This TCR beta chain stems from a study of blood T cell repertoires in COVID-19. V lost 6 bases and J lost 1; bases outside the gene matches: 9. The CDR3 is made up of 16 amino acids. Germline V gene lookup returns CDR1 ENHRY and CDR2 SYGVKD. This clone was counted once. Original analysis: Reference gene primer amplification in the assay estimated nucleated cell counts. The assay was immunoSEQ multiplex PCR, and TCRdb's table has in-frame clones only and misses some. The V and J calls and clone size are taken from that table; D and trimming were inferred from the DNA. This sample has some 95,000 clones, with over 75% found just once.

The genes are TRBV10-3 and TRBJ1-1, with 9 positions matching TRBD1. Material: peripheral blood. The sequence came from a man aged 65 to 85 with acute or convalescent COVID-19. The CDR3 spells CAISAGDRVWNTEAFF. As DNA, the CDR3 is TGTGCCATCAGCGCGGGGGACAGGGTGTGGAACACTGAAGCTTTCTTT.